What follows is one TCR beta chain and its context. The CDR3 has 12 residues. Germline V gene lookup returns CDR1 SGHRS and CDR2 YFSETQ. V gave up 0 bases and J gave up 5 bases, with 4 bases separating them. The data are from a study of cytomegalovirus exposure and HLA in healthy donors. PCR involved 60 Vbeta and 13 Jbeta primers. Some clones are missing from TCRdb's copy, which holds only in-frame ones; the method was immunoSEQ multiplex PCR. The sample has under 200,000 clones, about 83% seen once; the top ten hold roughly 1.7%. The V gene is TRBV5-1, the J gene TRBJ2-3; D unclear. Sequencing used PBMCs. This sequence was found in a man aged 35 to 55 in good health and CMV-seropositive. CDR3 DNA sequence: TGCGCCAGCAGCTTGGCCCAAGATACGCAGTATTTT. Translated, it gives CASSLAQDTQYF. Looking up the rest from reference TRBV5-1 and TRBJ2-3 gives the full variable domain: KAGVTQTPRYLIKTRGQQVTLSCSPISGHRSVSWYQQTPGQGLQFLFEYFSETQRNKGNFPGRFSGRQFSNSRSEMNVSTLELGDSALYLCASSLAQDTQYFGPGTRLTVL.